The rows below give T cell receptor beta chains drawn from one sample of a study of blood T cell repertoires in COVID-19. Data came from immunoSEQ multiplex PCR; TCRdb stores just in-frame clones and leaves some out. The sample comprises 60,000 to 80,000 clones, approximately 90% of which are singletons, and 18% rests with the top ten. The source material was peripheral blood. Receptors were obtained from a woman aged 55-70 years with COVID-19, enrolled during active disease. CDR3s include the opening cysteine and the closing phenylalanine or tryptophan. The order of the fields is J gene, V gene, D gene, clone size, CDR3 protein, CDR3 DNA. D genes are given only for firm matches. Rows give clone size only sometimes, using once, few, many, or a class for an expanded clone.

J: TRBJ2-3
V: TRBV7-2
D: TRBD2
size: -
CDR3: CASSLGRGRSTDTQYF
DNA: TGTGCCAGCAGCTTAGGGCGGGGGAGGAGCACAGATACGCAGTATTTT

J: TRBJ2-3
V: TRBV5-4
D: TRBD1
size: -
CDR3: CASSLPPTGGVDTQYF
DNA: TGTGCCAGCAGCTTACCCCCGACAGGGGGCGTAGATACGCAGTATTTT

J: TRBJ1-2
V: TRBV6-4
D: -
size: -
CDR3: CASSPEGFNYGYTF
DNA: TGTGCCAGCAGTCCCGAGGGATTTAACTATGGCTACACCTTC

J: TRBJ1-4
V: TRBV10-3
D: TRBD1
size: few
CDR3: CAISDNRGRNEKLFF
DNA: TGTGCCATCAGTGACAACAGGGGACGGAATGAAAAACTGTTTTTT

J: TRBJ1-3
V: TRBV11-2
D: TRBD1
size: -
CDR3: CASTGTGSSGNTIYF
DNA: TGTGCCAGCACAGGGACAGGAAGCTCTGGAAACACCATATATTTT

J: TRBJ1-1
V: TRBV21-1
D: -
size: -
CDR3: CASSNGTGRYTEAFF
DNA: TGTGCCAGCAGCAATGGGACAGGGAGGTACACTGAAGCTTTCTTT

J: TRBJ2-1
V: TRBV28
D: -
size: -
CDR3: CASSFLHEQFF
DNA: TGTGCCAGCAGTTTTCTTCATGAGCAGTTCTTC

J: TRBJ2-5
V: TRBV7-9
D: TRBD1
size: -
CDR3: CASSLAGQGAETQYF
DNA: TGTGCCAGCAGCTTAGCTGGACAGGGGGCCGAGACCCAGTACTTC

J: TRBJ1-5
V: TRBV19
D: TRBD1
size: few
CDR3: CASRGQGAGQPQHF
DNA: TGTGCCAGTAGGGGACAGGGGGCTGGTCAGCCCCAGCATTTT

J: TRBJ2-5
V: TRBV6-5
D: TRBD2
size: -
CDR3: CASSYSGTSRETQYF
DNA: TGTGCCAGCAGTTACTCCGGGACTAGTCGCGAGACCCAGTACTTC

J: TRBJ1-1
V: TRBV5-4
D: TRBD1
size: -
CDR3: CASRGQGLNTEAFF
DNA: TGTGCCAGCAGAGGACAGGGATTGAACACTGAAGCTTTCTTT

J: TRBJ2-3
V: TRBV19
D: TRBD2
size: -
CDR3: CASSGLGVTDTQYF
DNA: TGTGCCAGTAGCGGACTAGGGGTCACAGATACGCAGTATTTT

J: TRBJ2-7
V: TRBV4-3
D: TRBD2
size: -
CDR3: CASSQDGLAGYEQYF
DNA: TGCGCCAGCAGCCAAGATGGACTAGCGGGATACGAGCAGTACTTC

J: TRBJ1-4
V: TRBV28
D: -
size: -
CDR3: CASSSPSRGSGEKLFF
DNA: TGTGCCAGCAGTTCTCCCTCGCGGGGTAGTGGTGAAAAACTGTTTTTT

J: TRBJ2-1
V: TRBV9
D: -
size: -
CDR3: CASSVDGPSYNEQFF
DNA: TGTGCCAGCAGCGTAGACGGTCCTTCCTACAATGAGCAGTTCTTC